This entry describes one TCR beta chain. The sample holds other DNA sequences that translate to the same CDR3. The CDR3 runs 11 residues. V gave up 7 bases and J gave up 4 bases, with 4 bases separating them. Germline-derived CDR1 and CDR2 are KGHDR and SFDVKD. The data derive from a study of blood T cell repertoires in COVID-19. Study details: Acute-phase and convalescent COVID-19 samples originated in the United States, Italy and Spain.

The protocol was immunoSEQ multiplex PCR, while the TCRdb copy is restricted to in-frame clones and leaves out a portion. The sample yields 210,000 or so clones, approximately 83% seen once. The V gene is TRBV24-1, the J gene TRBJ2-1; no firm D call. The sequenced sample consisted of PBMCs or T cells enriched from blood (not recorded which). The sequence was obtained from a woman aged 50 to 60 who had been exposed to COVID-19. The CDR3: CATSRYNEQFF. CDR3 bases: TGTGCCACCAGCAGATACAATGAGCAGTTCTTC.